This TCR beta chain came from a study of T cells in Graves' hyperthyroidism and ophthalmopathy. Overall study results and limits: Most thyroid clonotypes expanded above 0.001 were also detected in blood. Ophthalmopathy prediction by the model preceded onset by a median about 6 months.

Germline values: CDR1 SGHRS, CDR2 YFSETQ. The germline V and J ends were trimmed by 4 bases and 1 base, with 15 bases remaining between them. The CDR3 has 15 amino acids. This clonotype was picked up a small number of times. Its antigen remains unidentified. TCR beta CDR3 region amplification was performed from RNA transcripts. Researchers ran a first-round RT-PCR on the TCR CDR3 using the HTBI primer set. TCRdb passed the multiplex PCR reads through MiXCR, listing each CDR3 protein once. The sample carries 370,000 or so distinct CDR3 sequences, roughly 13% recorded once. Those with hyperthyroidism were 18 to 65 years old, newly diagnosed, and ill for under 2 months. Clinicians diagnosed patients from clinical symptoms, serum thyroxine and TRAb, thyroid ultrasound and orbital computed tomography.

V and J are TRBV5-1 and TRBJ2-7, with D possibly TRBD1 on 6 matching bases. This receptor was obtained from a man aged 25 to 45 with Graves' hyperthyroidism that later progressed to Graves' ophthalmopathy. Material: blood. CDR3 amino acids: CASSLGQGLSYEQYF. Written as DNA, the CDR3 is TGCGCCAGCAGCCTCGGGCAGGGGTTGTCCTACGAGCAGTACTTC. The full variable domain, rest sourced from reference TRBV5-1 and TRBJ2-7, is KAGVTQTPRYLIKTRGQQVTLSCSPISGHRSVSWYQQTPGQGLQFLFEYFSETQRNKGNFPGRFSGRQFSNSRSEMNVSTLELGDSALYLCASSLGQGLSYEQYFGPGTRLTVT.